The 30 T cell receptor beta chains below come from one sample, sequenced in a study of blood T cell repertoires in COVID-19. Profiled with immunoSEQ multiplex PCR; TCRdb holds only in-frame clones, not every one. The sample shows some 150,000 clones, around three quarters of them seen only once. Input material: peripheral blood. The receptors originated from a man older than 75 with acute or convalescent COVID-19.

This chain links TRBV4-2 with TRBJ1-4, with D perhaps TRBD1 (5 bases). The germline V gene has CDR1 LGHNA and CDR2 YNFKEQ. This CDR3 has 16 residues. V was shortened by 4 bases and J by 0 bases, with 12 bases between the two germline ends. CDR3 in amino acids: CASSLTAGATNEKLFF. The CDR3 coding sequence is TGTGCCAGCAGCCTCACGGCGGGGGCAACTAATGAAAAACTGTTTTTT.

The V call is TRBV13, the J call TRBJ2-7, with 7 positions matching TRBD1. Germline CDR1 reads PRHDT; CDR2 reads FYEKMQ (reference sequence). The CDR3 is 13 residues long. After removal of 0 bases from V and 11 bases from J, the junction contained 7 bases not matched to a gene. The CDR3 DNA sequence: TGTGCCAGCAGCTTAGGCTCCCAACAGGGGAAGTACGTC. Encoded protein: CASSLGSQQGKYV.

This sequence joins TRBV2 and TRBJ1-1, with 7 nucleotides matching TRBD1. Germline V CDR1 and CDR2: SNHLY, FYNNEI. The junction had 9 bases not matched to a gene; V was cut back by 7 bases and J by 4 bases. The CDR3 extends over 14 amino acids. The CDR3 DNA reads TGTGCCAGCACCAATAACAGGGGTGGCACTGAAGCTTTCTTT. Translation: CASTNNRGGTEAFF.

This chain joins TRBV7-9 and TRBJ1-1; possible D gene TRBD1, 6 bases. Per germline, CDR1 SEHNR and CDR2 FQNEAQ (reference sequence). The CDR3 runs 14 residues. V was shortened by 1 base and J by 6 bases, with 12 bases between the two germline ends. The CDR3 DNA reads TGTGCCAGCAGCTTAGTAGGCAGGGGAGCTGAAGCTTTCTTT. Translating it yields CASSLVGRGAEAFF.

V usage is TRBV18 and J usage is TRBJ1-5; D is unresolved. V lost 4 bases and J 0 bases, leaving 4 bases between the germline ends. From germline, CDR1 is KGHSH and CDR2 LQKENI. The CDR3 runs 13 residues. The DNA of the CDR3 is TGTGCCAGCTCACTGAGTAGCAATCAGCCCCAGCATTTT. It codes for CASSLSSNQPQHF.

This chain links TRBV19 with TRBJ2-1, with 7 bases aligning to TRBD1. This CDR3 comprises 14 residues. Germline V gives CDR1 LNHDA, CDR2 SQIVND (reference sequence). With 7 bases clipped from V and 8 bases from J, the junction kept 11 bases outside the gene matches. The CDR3 DNA follows: TGTGCCAGTAAGCGGCAGGGGGATTGGGATGAGCAGTTCTTC. It codes for CASKRQGDWDEQFF.

This chain links TRBV19 with TRBJ2-3; D perhaps matches TRBD2 (6 bases). CDR1 is LNHDA and CDR2 is SQIVND in the germline V gene (reference sequence). The CDR3 consists of 15 residues. Trimming cost V 7 bases and J 6 bases, with 20 bases left between them. As DNA, the CDR3 is TGTGCCAGTACCACCGGGGACTCCGATCGTGATACGCAGTATTTT. This gives the protein CASTTGDSDRDTQYF.

The J gene is TRBJ2-5, the V gene TRBV7-9, with D possibly TRBD1 on 5 matching bases. The germline V gene encodes CDR1 SEHNR and CDR2 FQNEAQ (reference sequence). V dropped 2 bases and J dropped 5 bases, with 24 bases sitting between them. CDR3 length: 18 residues. The CDR3 DNA sequence: TGTGCCAGCAGCTTAAAGGGGTCCAGGCGGCTTGTAGAGGAGACCCAGTACTTC. Encoded protein: CASSLKGSRRLVEETQYF.

V usage is TRBV10-3 and J usage is TRBJ1-4; D is uncertain. Germline V gene sequence: CDR1 ENHRY, CDR2 SYGVKD. V lost 3 bases, J lost 0 bases, and 8 bases lay in between. This CDR3 region has 15 residues. This CDR3 is CAISDHGATNEKLFF. The DNA for the CDR3 is TGTGCCATCAGTGATCACGGTGCAACTAATGAAAAACTGTTTTTT.

The chain combines TRBV19 with TRBJ2-5; perhaps TRBD2 as D (6 bases). Germline-derived CDR1 and CDR2 are LNHDA and SQIVND (reference sequence). V lost 0 bases, J lost 5 bases, and 13 bases lay in between. The CDR3 has 15 amino acids. The CDR3 region has the DNA TGTGCCAGTAGTATAGATGGCGGGGTCGGGGAGACCCAGTACTTC. Protein: CASSIDGGVGETQYF. The full variable domain, with the rest looked up from reference TRBV19 and TRBJ2-5, is DGGITQSPKYLFRKEGQNVTLSCEQNLNHDAMYWYRQDPGQGLRLIYYSQIVNDFQKGDIAEGYSVSREKKESFPLTVTSAQKNPTAFYLCASSIDGGVGETQYFGPGTRLLVL.

The genes are TRBV29-1 and TRBJ2-7; 10 bases agree with TRBD2. Germline V gene sequence: CDR1 SQVTM, CDR2 ANQGSEA. This CDR3 has 13 amino acids. J lost 6 bases, V lost 6 bases, and 8 bases had no gene match. CDR3 amino acids: CSVTKRGGAEQYF. CDR3 DNA sequence: TGCAGCGTGACGAAGCGGGGGGGCGCCGAGCAGTACTTC.

The chain joins TRBV6-5 to TRBJ2-7; maybe TRBD1 (6 bases). Germline CDR1 MNHEY, CDR2 SVGAGI. V was trimmed by 6 bases and J by 6 bases, leaving 12 bases between them. The CDR3 sequence is 12 residues long. This chain's CDR3 is CASRADSGEQYF. As DNA, the CDR3 is TGTGCCAGCAGAGCGGACAGCGGCGAGCAGTACTTC.

The chain couples TRBV5-4 to TRBJ2-1; D is unclear. The CDR3 has 13 residues. Germline V CDR1 and CDR2: SGHNT, YYREEE (reference sequence). V dropped 4 bases and J dropped 6 bases, with 11 bases sitting between them. The CDR3 nucleotides are TGTGCCAGCAGCCAGGTCCAAGGCAATGAGCAGTTCTTC. As protein: CASSQVQGNEQFF.

A few counts support this clone. V usage is TRBV10-3 and J usage is TRBJ2-7; no clear D. This CDR3 comprises 16 residues. The V gene's germline CDR1 is ENHRY and CDR2 SYGVKD. The V and J ends lost 0 bases and 2 bases respectively, with 14 bases between them. CDR3 bases: TGTGCCATCAGTGAGTCTCCGGTTCGAGCCACCTACGAGCAGTACTTC. It yields the protein CAISESPVRATYEQYF.

In regard to this clone: Mismatch with germline at one junction end may stem from a read error. Other DNA sequences in this specimen translate into the identical CDR3. The chain recombines TRBV7-2 with TRBJ1-6; D possibly corresponds to TRBD1 (5 bases). The CDR3 has 14 amino acids. Germline V CDR1 and CDR2: SGHTA, FQGNSA. This CDR3 is CASSLARGGSPLHF. DNA of the CDR3: TGTGCTAGCAGCTTAGCGCGGGGCGGTTCACCCCTCCACTTT.

This chain joins TRBV19 and TRBJ1-1, with 8 bases lining up with TRBD1. The CDR3 is 16 amino acids. Germline-derived CDR1 and CDR2 are LNHDA and SQIVND (reference sequence). The trim removed 3 bases at V and 4 bases at J, leaving 10 bases unmatched. The CDR3, as DNA: TGTGCCAGTAGTATGCTGGCAGGGGGCCTCGGCACTGAAGCTTTCTTT. Translation gives CASSMLAGGLGTEAFF. Based on the CDR3 plus reference TRBV19 and TRBJ1-1, the full variable domain is DGGITQSPKYLFRKEGQNVTLSCEQNLNHDAMYWYRQDPGQGLRLIYYSQIVNDFQKGDIAEGYSVSREKKESFPLTVTSAQKNPTAFYLCASSMLAGGLGTEAFFGQGTRLTVV.

The gene calls are TRBV16 and TRBJ2-3; possibly TRBD2 for D (5 bases). Trimming pared 4 bases from V and 2 bases from J, leaving 19 bases between. The CDR3 is 17 amino acids. The germline V gene encodes CDR1 KGHSY and CDR2 FQNENV. The CDR3: CASSPPRGLKNTDTQYF. CDR3 bases: TGTGCCAGCAGCCCCCCTCGCGGGTTAAAGAACACAGATACGCAGTATTTT.

Only one count was recorded for this clone. The rearrangement links TRBV11-2 to TRBJ2-3; 11 positions agree with TRBD2. The CDR3 consists of 19 residues. V trimming: 2 bases; J trimming: 0 bases; junction bases outside the gene matches: 10. CDR1 SGHAT and CDR2 FQNNGV come from the germline V gene. This chain's CDR3 is CASSLFGLTSGTSTDTQYF. The CDR3 bases are TGTGCCAGCAGCTTATTCGGTTTGACTAGCGGGACTAGCACAGATACGCAGTATTTT.

This clone appeared once. V and J are TRBV6-5 and TRBJ2-3; D is perhaps TRBD1 (5 bases). This CDR3 has 14 residues. Germline V gene data show CDR1 as MNHEY and CDR2 as SVGAGI. Trimming removed 6 bases at V and 0 bases at J, with 10 bases between. The CDR3 region is CASSSRASTDTQYF. The CDR3 region has the DNA TGTGCCAGCAGCTCCAGGGCTAGCACAGATACGCAGTATTTT.

The chain couples TRBV30 to TRBJ1-4, with D unclear. The V gene lost 2 bases and the J gene lost 8 bases, with 9 bases spanning the gap. CDR1 and CDR2 from the germline V gene are GTSNPN and SVGIG (reference sequence). The length of the CDR3 is 12 residues. The CDR3 nucleotides are TGTGCCTGGAGTTTAACGGGGGAAAAACTGTTTTTT. As protein: CAWSLTGEKLFF.

This sequence joins TRBV27 and TRBJ1-2, with 8 nucleotides matching TRBD1. CDR1 is MNHEY and CDR2 is SMNVEV in the germline V gene (reference sequence). The CDR3 consists of 14 residues. Losses at the gene ends were 8 bases for V and 4 bases for J; bases not matched to a gene: 9. CDR3: CASGLQGGVYGYTF. For the CDR3, the DNA is TGTGCCAGCGGGTTACAGGGGGGGGTCTATGGCTACACCTTC.

This clone was seen just once. V usage is TRBV6-5 and J usage is TRBJ2-6, with TRBD2 as a possible D gene (7 bases). This CDR3 comprises 15 residues. Germline-derived CDR1 and CDR2 are MNHEY and SVGAGI. Trimming pared 7 bases from V and 1 base from J, leaving 11 bases between. The CDR3 sequence is CASTKGGSGANVLTF. The DNA for the CDR3 is TGTGCCAGCACCAAGGGGGGGTCTGGGGCCAACGTCCTGACTTTC.

A few counts support this clone. V and J are TRBV25-1 and TRBJ2-1; 10 bases agree with TRBD1. The CDR3 consists of 13 residues. Trimming at V came to 4 bases and at J to 10 bases, leaving 4 bases not matched to a gene. Germline-derived CDR1 and CDR2 are MGHDK and SYGVNS. The CDR3 bases are TGTGCCAGCAGTGGGGACAGGGGTTGGGAGCAGTTCTTC. Amino acids: CASSGDRGWEQFF.

CDR3 amino acids: CASSLQGYNSPLHF. The CDR3, as DNA: TGTGCCAGCAGCCTACAGGGCTATAATTCACCCCTCCACTTT. The genes are TRBV7-2 and TRBJ1-6, with TRBD1 as a possible D gene (6 bases). This CDR3 region has 14 residues. Germline assignment: CDR1 SGHTA and CDR2 FQGNSA. V lost 5 bases, J lost 3 bases, and 8 bases lay in between.

This clone was seen just once. CDR3 nucleotide sequence: TGTGCCAGCAGTTCTATAGGAGGGGACTACGAGCAGTACGTC. This codes for CASSSIGGDYEQYV. The chain recombines TRBV27 with TRBJ2-7; D perhaps matches TRBD2 (6 bases). This CDR3 region has 14 residues. V was cut by 4 bases and J by 3 bases, with 13 bases left in between. Germline V gives CDR1 MNHEY, CDR2 SMNVEV (reference sequence).

This clone was counted only a few times. The chain joins TRBV3-1 (or the pseudogene TRBV3-2) to TRBJ1-2; no clear D gene. CDR3 length equals 14 residues. From germline, CDR1 is LGHDT and CDR2 YNNKEL (reference sequence). V was pared by 1 base and J by 2 bases, with 8 bases between. The CDR3 loop is CASSQGWQNYGYTF. CDR3 DNA sequence: TGTGCCAGCAGCCAAGGGTGGCAGAACTATGGCTACACCTTC.

J is TRBJ2-5 and V is TRBV5-4; 9 bases map to TRBD1. This CDR3 has 15 residues. J gave up 5 bases and V 3 bases, and 8 bases lay outside the gene matches. Germline CDR1 and CDR2: SGHNT and YYREEE (reference sequence). In DNA, the CDR3 is TGTGCCAGCAGCTGGGGGGGGACAGGGTCGGAGACCCAGTACTTC. Its protein is CASSWGGTGSETQYF.

The DNA of the CDR3 is TGTGCCAGTAGTATAGTCGGGGGTGATGAAAAACTGTTTTTT. It yields the protein CASSIVGGDEKLFF. The chain combines TRBV19 with TRBJ1-4, with a possible D match to TRBD1 (5 bases). The CDR3 is 14 residues long. CDR1 is LNHDA and CDR2 is SQIVND in the germline V gene (reference sequence). V dropped 1 base and J dropped 6 bases, with 9 bases sitting between them.

The gene calls are TRBV11-3 and TRBJ2-3; 8 bases map to TRBD2. From germline, CDR1 is SGHNT and CDR2 YENEEA. The V and J ends lost 3 bases and 0 bases, in that order; junction bases with no gene match: 5. The CDR3 extends over 16 amino acids. CDR3 DNA: TGTGCCAGCAGCTTCTCACTAGCGGCTAGCACAGATACGCAGTATTTT. Amino acids: CASSFSLAASTDTQYF.

The V gene is TRBV19, the J gene TRBJ2-1, with a possible D match to TRBD1 (6 bases). CDR1 is LNHDA, CDR2 SQIVND, per germline (reference sequence). The CDR3 sequence is 16 residues long. V gave up 3 bases and J gave up 1 base, with 13 bases separating them. The DNA of the CDR3 is TGTGCCAGTAGTATCCCCGGGACAATTTCCTACAATGAGCAGTTCTTC. As protein: CASSIPGTISYNEQFF.